A single sample gave rise to the 24 T cell receptor beta chains below, sequenced in a study of cytomegalovirus exposure and HLA in healthy donors. Vbeta (60) and Jbeta (13) primers were used in the PCR. Sequencing used immunoSEQ multiplex PCR; TCRdb keeps in-frame clones, though not all of them. The table has 150,000 or so clones, approximately 69% seen once; the top ten hold about 2%. Sequenced material: PBMCs. The receptors originated from a man aged 30-40 years in good health and CMV-seronegative.

This chain uses TRBV9 with TRBJ2-5; D is undetermined. Trimming shortened V by 1 base and J by 4 bases, and 14 bases separated the two germline ends. The V gene's germline CDR1 is SGDLS and CDR2 YYNGEE. CDR3 length equals 15 residues. CDR3 in amino acids: CASSVWSTSGETQYF. The DNA for the CDR3 is TGTGCCAGCAGCGTATGGTCGACCTCGGGAGAGACCCAGTACTTC.

J is TRBJ2-7 and V is TRBV11-2, with 9 nucleotides matching TRBD2. V lost 5 bases to trimming and J lost 3 bases; unmatched junction nucleotides: 5. The length of the CDR3 is 14 residues. Germline V CDR1 and CDR2: SGHAT, FQNNGV. The CDR3 sequence: CASSLRGGRYEQYF. The CDR3 bases are TGTGCCAGCAGCCTGCGGGGGGGCCGCTACGAGCAGTACTTC.

J is TRBJ1-5 and V is TRBV28, with D possibly TRBD1 on 5 matching bases. CDR3 length: 14 amino acids. The V gene lost 3 bases and the J gene lost 6 bases, with 12 bases spanning the gap. The germline V gene has CDR1 MDHEN and CDR2 SYDVKM. DNA for the CDR3: TGTGCCAGCAGTTTCCCGGGGGGGGTTCAGCCCCAGCATTTT. This encodes CASSFPGGVQPQHF.

The J gene is TRBJ1-1, the V gene TRBV7-3; 8 bases match TRBD1. Germline V gene lookup returns CDR1 SGHTA and CDR2 FQGTGA. The CDR3 consists of 14 residues. Losses at the gene ends were 5 bases for V and 1 base for J; bases not matched to a gene: 3. The CDR3 DNA reads TGTGCCAGCAGCCTGGGACAGGCGAACACTGAAGCTTTCTTT. Its protein product is CASSLGQANTEAFF. The entire variable domain, with the rest obtained from reference TRBV7-3 and TRBJ1-1, is as follows: GAGVSQTPSNKVTEKGKYVELRCDPISGHTALYWYRQSLGQGPEFLIYFQGTGAADDSGLPNDRFFAVRPEGSVSTLKIQRTERGDSAVYLCASSLGQANTEAFFGQGTRLTVV.

The J gene is TRBJ1-2, the V gene TRBV2; 9 positions match TRBD1. Germline CDR1 and CDR2: SNHLY and FYNNEI. With V trimmed by 5 bases and J by 7 bases, 5 bases remained unmatched. This CDR3 region has 13 residues. CDR3 coding DNA: TGTGCCAGCAGTCCGACAGGGGGGGTTGGCTACACCTTC. Translated: CASSPTGGVGYTF.

The chain combines TRBV28 with TRBJ2-1, with TRBD1 identical over 7 bases. The V segment lost 7 bases and the J segment 2 bases; nucleotides outside the gene matches: 5. Germline assignment: CDR1 MDHEN and CDR2 SYDVKM. The CDR3 totals 14 residues. DNA for the CDR3: TGTGCCAGCACCCCCGGGACAGCCTACAATGAGCAGTTCTTC. This translates into CASTPGTAYNEQFF.

The chain carries TRBV2 and TRBJ2-3; D perhaps matches TRBD1 (5 bases). Germline V gives CDR1 SNHLY, CDR2 FYNNEI. With 2 bases removed from V and 10 bases from J, the gap between germline ends came to 10 bases. The CDR3 sequence is 12 residues long. As DNA, the CDR3 is TGTGCCAGCAGTGAATGGGAAGGGGCGCAGTATTTT. Protein: CASSEWEGAQYF.

The rearrangement uses TRBV6-6 and TRBJ1-1; TRBD1 is a possible D gene (5 bases). The V gene lost 5 bases and the J gene lost 1 base, with 11 bases spanning the gap. The CDR3 spans 14 residues. Germline V gene data show CDR1 as MNHNY and CDR2 as SVGAGI (reference sequence). The DNA for the CDR3 is TGTGCCAGCAGTCTAACAGACAGGAACACTGAAGCTTTCTTT. It is translated as CASSLTDRNTEAFF.

The chain couples TRBV7-6 to TRBJ2-3; 8 bases align to TRBD2. The CDR3 is 16 amino acids. The V gene's germline CDR1 is SGHVS and CDR2 FNYEAQ. Trimming removed 5 bases from V and 5 bases from J; junction bases left unmatched: 12. For the CDR3, the DNA is TGTGCCAGCAGCCTCACGACGGGGGGGTCCTTAGATACGCAGTATTTT. Encoded protein: CASSLTTGGSLDTQYF. Complete variable domain (other parts from reference TRBV7-6 and TRBJ2-3): GAGVSQSPRYKVTKRGQDVALRCDPISGHVSLYWYRQALGQGPEFLTYFNYEAQQDKSGLPNDRFSAERPEGSISTLTIQRTEQRDSAMYRCASSLTTGGSLDTQYFGPGTRLTVL.

The genes are TRBV15 and TRBJ2-1; 11 bases align to TRBD1. V shed 8 bases and J 7 bases; nucleotides not matched to a gene: 4. In germline, CDR1 is LNHNV, CDR2 YYDKDF (reference sequence). CDR3 length equals 13 residues. CDR3 in DNA: TGTGCCACCGGACAGGGGGCAAAAAATGAGCAGTTCTTC. It codes for CATGQGAKNEQFF. The whole variable domain, remainder taken from reference TRBV15 and TRBJ2-1, is DAMVIQNPRYQVTQFGKPVTLSCSQTLNHNVMYWYQQKSSQAPKLLFHYYDKDFNNEADTPDNFQSRRPNTSFCFLDIRSPGLGDTAMYLCATGQGAKNEQFFGPGTRLTVL.

Concerning this clone itself: An end of the junction differs from the germline gene, which may be a read error. The chain employs TRBV7-7 and TRBJ2-3; 10 nucleotides match TRBD2. The CDR3 is made up of 16 amino acids. CDR1 and CDR2 from the germline V gene are SSHAT and FNYEAQ (reference sequence). The CDR3 nucleotides are TGTGCTAGCAGCTTAGGGCTAGCGGGGGCTACAGATACGCAGTATTTT. Amino acid sequence: CASSLGLAGATDTQYF.

The chain combines TRBV27 with TRBJ2-7; 8 nucleotides line up with TRBD1. Germline V gene lookup returns CDR1 MNHEY and CDR2 SMNVEV (reference sequence). Trimming cost V 5 bases and J 2 bases; bases outside gene matches: 5. The CDR3 has 14 residues. In DNA form, the CDR3 reads TGTGCCAGCAGTCGACAGGGGTCTACCTACGAGCAGTACTTC. Its translation is CASSRQGSTYEQYF.

The V and J genes are TRBV27 and TRBJ2-1; D is unresolved. V was shortened by 3 bases and J by 6 bases, with 9 bases between the two germline ends. CDR1 is MNHEY, CDR2 SMNVEV, per germline (reference sequence). The length of the CDR3 is 13 residues. The DNA for the CDR3 is TGTGCCAGCAGTTTCGGTTCCCGCAATGAGCAGTTCTTC. Amino acid sequence: CASSFGSRNEQFF.

The rearrangement links TRBV5-6 to TRBJ1-1, with 8 bases matching TRBD1. Germline loops: CDR1 SGHDT, CDR2 YYEEEE. The CDR3 is made up of 17 amino acids. Trimming at V came to 0 bases and at J to 0 bases, leaving 7 bases not matched to a gene. The CDR3 nucleotides read TGTGCCAGCAGCTTGGAGCAGGGGGCCCTCTTGAACACTGAAGCTTTCTTT. It codes for CASSLEQGALLNTEAFF.

The rearrangement uses TRBV5-1 and TRBJ1-1; 9 bases line up with TRBD1. Germline V gene lookup returns CDR1 SGHRS and CDR2 YFSETQ. The junction had 4 bases not matched to a gene; V was cut back by 4 bases and J by 0 bases. This CDR3 contains 15 residues. DNA for the CDR3: TGCGCCAGCAGCGAGGGGACAGGGATGAACACTGAAGCTTTCTTT. Amino acid sequence: CASSEGTGMNTEAFF. Full variable domain (missing parts from reference TRBV5-1 and TRBJ1-1): KAGVTQTPRYLIKTRGQQVTLSCSPISGHRSVSWYQQTPGQGLQFLFEYFSETQRNKGNFPGRFSGRQFSNSRSEMNVSTLELGDSALYLCASSEGTGMNTEAFFGQGTRLTVV.

This clone was detected once. V gene TRBV7-9 combines with J gene TRBJ1-1; 7 bases are a match to TRBD1. The CDR3 runs 15 residues. The germline gives CDR1 SEHNR, CDR2 FQNEAQ (reference sequence). The ends lost 5 bases at V and 5 bases at J; junction bases unmatched: 11. The CDR3 here is CASSPRQGEWTEAFF. In DNA form, the CDR3 reads TGTGCCAGCAGCCCCCGACAGGGTGAGTGGACTGAAGCTTTCTTT.

The J gene is TRBJ2-1, the V gene TRBV4-3; 9 bases fit TRBD1. Unmatched junction bases numbered 7, after V lost 4 bases and J lost 6 bases. In germline, CDR1 is LGHNA, CDR2 YSLEER. This CDR3 region has 15 residues. The CDR3 DNA reads as TGCGCCAGCAGCCGCCTGGGACAGGGAGTCAATGAGCAGTTCTTC. Its translation: CASSRLGQGVNEQFF.

This clone was seen a handful of times. The V call is TRBV2, the J call TRBJ2-2; 14 bases fit TRBD2. The germline CDR1 and CDR2 sequences are SNHLY and FYNNEI. This CDR3 contains 17 residues. Unmatched junction bases numbered 10, after V lost 8 bases and J lost 5 bases. The CDR3 loop reads CASRRTSGGTRTGELFF. CDR3 bases: TGTGCCAGCCGGAGGACTAGCGGGGGGACGAGGACCGGGGAGCTGTTTTTT.

The chain joins TRBV7-6 to TRBJ2-3, with 8 bases matching TRBD1. Germline V gives CDR1 SGHVS, CDR2 FNYEAQ. CDR3 length equals 12 residues. The J segment lost 11 bases and the V segment lost 4 bases, leaving 5 bases of the junction unmatched. The DNA of the CDR3 is TGTGCCAGCAGCTCCGACAGGGGTGGGCAGTATTTT. It yields the protein CASSSDRGGQYF.

The gene calls are TRBV30 and TRBJ1-4, with 8 nucleotides matching TRBD1. Losses at the gene ends were 1 base for V and 7 bases for J; bases not matched to a gene: 5. In germline, CDR1 is GTSNPN, CDR2 SVGIG (reference sequence). The CDR3 sequence is 14 residues long. As DNA, the CDR3 is TGTGCCTGGAGTGGGACAGGGCGGAGTGAAAAACTGTTTTTT. This codes for CAWSGTGRSEKLFF.

The rearrangement joins TRBV4-2 to TRBJ2-1, with D maybe TRBD1 (5 bases). CDR3 length: 16 residues. Per germline, CDR1 LGHNA and CDR2 YNFKEQ. V was shortened by 0 bases and J by 10 bases, with 19 bases between the two germline ends. CDR3 residues: CASSQDLLPKPGEQFF. For the CDR3, the DNA is TGTGCCAGCAGCCAAGATTTACTGCCCAAGCCAGGGGAGCAGTTCTTC.

The chain combines TRBV7-9 with TRBJ1-6, with D possibly being TRBD1 (5 bases). The CDR3 is 15 amino acids. Trimming stripped 1 base from V and 9 bases from J, with 13 bases between. Germline CDR1 and CDR2: SEHNR and FQNEAQ (reference sequence). The CDR3 here is CASSLGAGQGSPLHF. The CDR3 bases are TGTGCCAGCAGCTTAGGGGCAGGGCAGGGTTCACCCCTCCACTTT.

This sequence joins TRBV2 and TRBJ2-7; 8 bases agree with TRBD1. V lost 5 bases and J lost 0; bases outside the gene matches: 9. The CDR3 extends over 16 amino acids. Per the germline V gene, CDR1 is SNHLY and CDR2 is FYNNEI. DNA of the CDR3: TGTGCCAGCAGTATCTATAGACAGGGGAGCTCCTACGAGCAGTACTTC. Amino acids: CASSIYRQGSSYEQYF. Based on the CDR3 plus reference TRBV2 and TRBJ2-7, the full variable domain is EPEVTQTPSHQVTQMGQEVILRCVPISNHLYFYWYRQILGQKVEFLVSFYNNEISEKSEIFDDQFSVERPDGSNFTLKIRSTKLEDSAMYFCASSIYRQGSSYEQYFGPGTRLTVT.

The J gene is TRBJ2-4, the V gene TRBV5-4; weak D call: TRBD2 (6 bases). Trimming shortened V by 2 bases and J by 1 base, and 7 bases separated the two germline ends. The germline gives CDR1 SGHNT, CDR2 YYREEE (reference sequence). This CDR3 has 14 residues. The DNA for the CDR3 is TGTGCCAGCAGCTTTGCGGGGGCCAAAAACATTCAGTACTTC. This sequence encodes CASSFAGAKNIQYF.